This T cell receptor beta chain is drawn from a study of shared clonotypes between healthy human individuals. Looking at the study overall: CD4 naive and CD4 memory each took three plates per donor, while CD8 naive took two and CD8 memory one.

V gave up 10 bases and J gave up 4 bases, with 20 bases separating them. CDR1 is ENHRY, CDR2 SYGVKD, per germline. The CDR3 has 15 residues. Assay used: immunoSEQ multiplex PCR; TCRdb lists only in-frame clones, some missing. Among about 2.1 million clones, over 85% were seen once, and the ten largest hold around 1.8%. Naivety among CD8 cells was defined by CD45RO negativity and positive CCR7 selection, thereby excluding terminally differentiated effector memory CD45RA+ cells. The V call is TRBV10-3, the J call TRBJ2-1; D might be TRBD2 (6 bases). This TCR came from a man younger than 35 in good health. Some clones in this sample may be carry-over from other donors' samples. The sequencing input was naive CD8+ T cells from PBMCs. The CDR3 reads CATTWASEVYNEQFF. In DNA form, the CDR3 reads TGTGCCACCACCTGGGCTAGCGAGGTTTACAATGAGCAGTTCTTC.